Following are 7 T cell receptor beta chains from one sample sequenced in a study of CD8+ T cells in alopecia areata. RNA was extracted and reverse transcribed into cDNA as the sequencing template. The repertoire was sequenced with immunoSEQ multiplex PCR; TCRdb's copy has only in-frame clones and lacks some. Here the sample spans around 130,000 clones, roughly 54% being singletons. The material was CD4+ T cells sorted from blood, obtained at week 0. These receptor sequences come from a human donor with alopecia areata.

The rearrangement links TRBV7-2 to TRBJ1-4, with 7 bases fitting TRBD1. The CDR3 runs 16 residues. Germline-derived CDR1 and CDR2 are SGHTA and FQGNSA. V was clipped by 3 bases and J by 10 bases; unmatched bases: 14. The DNA of the CDR3 is TGTGCCAGCAGCTTGATACCGGGACAAGGGGGCACAAAACTGTTTTTT. Its translation is CASSLIPGQGGTKLFF.

J is TRBJ2-1 and V is TRBV5-4; 10 nucleotides align to TRBD2. Germline lookup yields CDR1 SGHNT and CDR2 YYREEE (reference sequence). CDR3 length: 17 residues. V trimming: 0 bases; J trimming: 9 bases; junction bases outside the gene matches: 12. For the CDR3, the DNA is TGTGCCAGCAGCTTGGGACTCAGCGGGGGGGCCAATAGTGAGCAGTTCTTC. It translates to CASSLGLSGGANSEQFF.

The rearrangement links TRBV7-9 to TRBJ2-5, with 10 bases identical to TRBD1. The CDR3 runs 15 residues. With V trimmed by 4 bases and J by 7 bases, 9 bases remained unmatched. Germline CDR1 reads SEHNR; CDR2 reads FQNEAQ (reference sequence). CDR3 sequence (DNA): TGTGCCAGCAGCTCTAGCCGACAGGGGGCAGGGACCCAGTACTTC. It specifies CASSSSRQGAGTQYF.

There are a few counts of this clone. The V call is TRBV4-2, the J call TRBJ2-7; D may be TRBD2 (7 bases). V was trimmed by 1 base and J by 5 bases, leaving 15 bases between them. The CDR3 runs to 15 residues. The V gene's germline CDR1 is LGHNA and CDR2 YNFKEQ. The CDR3 DNA reads as TGTGCCAGCAGCCAAGGGAGTGGGGGGGCCCACGAGCAGTACTTC. Amino acids: CASSQGSGGAHEQYF.

This clone was detected only a few times. The chain uses TRBV5-1 and TRBJ1-3; 7 nucleotides agree with TRBD1. The CDR3 covers 17 residues. The trim removed 4 bases at V and 4 bases at J, leaving 14 bases unmatched. Per the germline V gene, CDR1 is SGHRS and CDR2 is YFSETQ. This CDR3 reads CASSRRTTGDSGNTIYF. The CDR3 nucleotides read TGCGCCAGCAGCCGCAGGACTACAGGGGACAGCGGAAACACCATATATTTT. Based on the CDR3 plus reference TRBV5-1 and TRBJ1-3, the full variable domain is KAGVTQTPRYLIKTRGQQVTLSCSPISGHRSVSWYQQTPGQGLQFLFEYFSETQRNKGNFPGRFSGRQFSNSRSEMNVSTLELGDSALYLCASSRRTTGDSGNTIYFGEGSWLTVV.

The V and J genes are TRBV7-2 and TRBJ1-5; D may be TRBD1 (5 bases). Germline values: CDR1 SGHTA, CDR2 FQGNSA. The CDR3 spans 15 residues. The ends were cut back, 4 bases at V and 0 bases at J, with 10 bases in the middle. The CDR3 sequence: CASSSGRLSNQPQHF. The CDR3 DNA follows: TGTGCCAGCAGCTCGGGACGGCTTAGCAATCAGCCCCAGCATTTT.

This clone has a handful of counts. This chain joins TRBV9 and TRBJ1-1; D might be TRBD1 (5 bases). CDR1 is SGDLS and CDR2 is YYNGEE in the germline V gene. The length of the CDR3 is 12 residues. V lost 3 bases to trimming and J lost 5 bases, with 8 bases between them. In nucleotides, the CDR3 is TGTGCCAGCAGCGCCCAGGGAACTGAAGCTTTCTTT. Its translation is CASSAQGTEAFF.